Presented here are 18 T cell receptor beta chains from one specimen sequenced in a study of blood T cell repertoires in COVID-19. The table came from immunoSEQ multiplex PCR; TCRdb's copy has only in-frame clones and leaves some out. The data hold 250,000 to 300,000 clones, with just under 90% observed a single time. The sequenced sample consisted of PBMCs or T cells enriched from blood (not recorded which). The receptor set was obtained from an older woman who had recovered from COVID-19.

This chain connects TRBV28 to TRBJ1-2, with unresolved D. Germline loops: CDR1 MDHEN, CDR2 SYDVKM. V was clipped by 9 bases and J by 8 bases, with 10 bases between them. The CDR3 runs 10 residues. This chain's CDR3 is CASYELGYTF. DNA of the CDR3: TGTGCCAGTTATGAGTTGGGCTACACCTTC.

The chain is built from TRBV19 and TRBJ1-6, with D maybe TRBD1 (6 bases). The CDR3 runs to 15 residues. The germline V gene has CDR1 LNHDA and CDR2 SQIVND (reference sequence). Trimming shortened V by 2 bases and J by 6 bases, and 11 bases separated the two germline ends. The CDR3 spells CASSIKQGSNSPLHF. The DNA of the CDR3 is TGTGCCAGTAGTATAAAGCAGGGGTCTAATTCACCCCTCCACTTT.

The chain uses TRBV10-3 and TRBJ1-1; D call uncertain. Trimming stripped 6 bases from V and 0 bases from J, with 20 bases between. Germline CDR1 and CDR2: ENHRY and SYGVKD. The CDR3 has 17 residues. The CDR3 spells CAISATEAGALNTEAFF. DNA for the CDR3: TGTGCCATCAGCGCCACGGAGGCAGGAGCTCTGAACACTGAAGCTTTCTTT.

This clone was observed a single time. V gene TRBV11-3 combines with J gene TRBJ1-3; D gene uncertain. Trimming took off 0 bases at V and 4 bases at J, with 10 bases between the two ends. CDR1 and CDR2 (germline): SGHNT, YENEEA. CDR3 length equals 15 residues. The chain's CDR3 is CASSLDPTRGNTIYF. The CDR3, as DNA: TGTGCCAGCAGCTTAGATCCCACCAGAGGAAACACCATATATTTT.

The chain couples TRBV5-1 to TRBJ2-5; the match to TRBD2 covers 7 bases. V gave up 4 bases and J gave up 4 bases; unmatched junction bases: 7. This CDR3 comprises 14 residues. Germline CDR1 is SGHRS and CDR2 is YFSETQ. The CDR3 is CASSPIWGGETQYF. The CDR3, as DNA: TGCGCCAGCAGCCCCATATGGGGGGGAGAGACCCAGTACTTC.

This clone was detected once. The chain links TRBV18 to TRBJ1-3, with 8 bases that match TRBD1. V was clipped by 5 bases and J by 0 bases; unmatched bases: 6. The CDR3 has 16 residues. CDR1 and CDR2 (germline): KGHSH, LQKENI. The CDR3 loop is CASSWGTGNSGNTIYF. The CDR3 DNA sequence: TGTGCCAGCTCATGGGGGACAGGCAACTCTGGAAACACCATATATTTT. Combining the CDR3 with reference TRBV18 and TRBJ1-3 gives the whole variable domain NAGVMQNPRHLVRRRGQEARLRCSPMKGHSHVYWYRQLPEEGLKFMVYLQKENIIDESGMPKERFSAEFPKEGPSILRIQQVVRGDSAAYFCASSWGTGNSGNTIYFGEGSWLTVV.

The CDR3 protein is CASSVTVKYGYTF. The CDR3 region has the DNA TGTGCCAGTAGTGTCACAGTAAAGTATGGCTACACCTTC. The V gene is TRBV19, the J gene TRBJ1-2; D is uncertain. Per the germline V gene, CDR1 is LNHDA and CDR2 is SQIVND (reference sequence). The CDR3 totals 13 residues. Trimming left V 5 bases short and J 5 bases short, with 12 bases between.

The chain uses TRBV19 and TRBJ1-5; D is perhaps TRBD1 (5 bases). Germline-derived CDR1 and CDR2 are LNHDA and SQIVND (reference sequence). V was pared by 6 bases and J by 3 bases, with 12 bases between. The CDR3 consists of 14 residues. CDR3 nucleotides: TGTGCCAGTAGGAAACAGGCGAACAATCAGCCCCAGCATTTT. Amino acid sequence: CASRKQANNQPQHF. Combining the CDR3 with reference TRBV19 and TRBJ1-5 gives the whole variable domain DGGITQSPKYLFRKEGQNVTLSCEQNLNHDAMYWYRQDPGQGLRLIYYSQIVNDFQKGDIAEGYSVSREKKESFPLTVTSAQKNPTAFYLCASRKQANNQPQHFGDGTRLSIL.

The chain recombines TRBV9 with TRBJ1-4; a possible D gene is TRBD1 (5 bases). This CDR3 region has 15 residues. V was clipped by 3 bases and J by 7 bases, with 16 bases between them. The germline CDR1 and CDR2 sequences are SGDLS and YYNGEE. The DNA of the CDR3 is TGTGCCAGCAGCGCCTCCCCGGGGGGACGTGAAAAACTGTTTTTT. This translates into CASSASPGGREKLFF.

V and J are TRBV28 and TRBJ2-2, with TRBD1 identical over 9 bases. The CDR3 loop spans 16 amino acids. Losses at the gene ends were 6 bases for V and 4 bases for J; bases not matched to a gene: 9. Germline V gene sequence: CDR1 MDHEN, CDR2 SYDVKM. Here the CDR3 DNA reads TGTGCCAGCAGGACTCCCGGGACAGGGCTCACCGGGGAGCTGTTTTTT. Encoded protein: CASRTPGTGLTGELFF.

V usage is TRBV5-1 and J usage is TRBJ2-5; 9 nucleotides agree with TRBD2. The V gene's germline CDR1 is SGHRS and CDR2 YFSETQ. The length of the CDR3 is 15 residues. Trimming took 2 bases from V and 4 from J; bases not matched to a gene: 6. The CDR3 reads CASSFLAGSGETQYF. The CDR3 coding sequence is TGCGCCAGCAGCTTCCTAGCGGGAAGTGGAGAGACCCAGTACTTC.

This chain links TRBV6-6 with TRBJ2-3, with D possibly being TRBD2 (6 bases). Trimming stripped 9 bases from V and 2 bases from J, with 12 bases between. CDR3 length: 13 residues. Germline CDR1 MNHNY, CDR2 SVGAGI (reference sequence). Written as DNA, the CDR3 is TGTGCCAGTGAAAGCGGGTACACAGATACGCAGTATTTT. Encoded protein: CASESGYTDTQYF.

This chain joins TRBV7-9 and TRBJ2-1; perhaps TRBD1 as D (6 bases). This CDR3 contains 18 residues. Trimming left V 2 bases short and J 0 bases short, with 17 bases between. Germline V CDR1 and CDR2: SEHNR, FQNEAQ (reference sequence). CDR3 protein: CASSLLWDRDNSYNEQFF. The CDR3 DNA reads TGTGCCAGCAGCTTACTATGGGACCGGGACAACTCCTACAATGAGCAGTTCTTC. Looking up the rest from reference TRBV7-9 and TRBJ2-1 gives the full variable domain: DTGVSQNPRHKITKRGQNVTFRCDPISEHNRLYWYRQTLGQGPEFLTYFQNEAQLEKSRLLSDRFSAERPKGSFSTLEIQRTEQGDSAMYLCASSLLWDRDNSYNEQFFGPGTRLTVL.

The V and J genes are TRBV19 and TRBJ2-5; D ambiguous. Trimming took off 3 bases at V and 2 bases at J, with 13 bases between the two ends. The CDR3 totals 15 residues. CDR1 LNHDA and CDR2 SQIVND come from the germline V gene (reference sequence). The DNA of the CDR3 is TGTGCCAGTAGTATGTTCTCGGCTAGTCAAGAGACCCAGTACTTC. This translates into CASSMFSASQETQYF.

The rearrangement links TRBV5-4 to TRBJ2-1; possible D gene TRBD1, 6 bases. The CDR3 is 16 amino acids. V shed 7 bases and J shed 5 bases, with 22 bases lying between them. Germline CDR1 reads SGHNT; CDR2 reads YYREEE (reference sequence). CDR3 in amino acids: CASGTTQGRENNEQFF. DNA of the CDR3: TGTGCCAGCGGGACGACCCAGGGGAGAGAGAACAATGAGCAGTTCTTC.

This clone appeared once. V and J are TRBV7-6 and TRBJ2-7; TRBD1 agrees at 10 bases. Losses at the gene ends were 4 bases for V and 2 bases for J; bases not matched to a gene: 5. The CDR3 is 15 residues long. From germline, CDR1 is SGHVS and CDR2 FNYEAQ. The chain's CDR3 is CASSWTGTGAYEQYF. The CDR3 DNA reads TGTGCCAGCAGCTGGACCGGGACAGGGGCCTACGAGCAGTACTTC.

The genes are TRBV7-6 and TRBJ2-5; perhaps TRBD1 as D (5 bases). The CDR3 has 13 amino acids. Germline V CDR1 and CDR2: SGHVS, FNYEAQ. Trimming left V 4 bases short and J 6 bases short, with 12 bases between. CDR3 DNA: TGTGCCAGCAGCTACGACAGTTTCCAGACCCAGTACTTC. It translates to CASSYDSFQTQYF.

This clone was seen just once. This chain uses TRBV27 with TRBJ1-2, with 8 positions matching TRBD1. The CDR3 is made up of 15 amino acids. The V gene's germline CDR1 is MNHEY and CDR2 SMNVEV (reference sequence). J lost 5 bases, V lost 3 bases, and 8 bases had no gene match. The CDR3 protein is CASSFQGATLYGYTF. The CDR3 DNA is TGTGCCAGCAGTTTCCAGGGGGCGACTCTATATGGCTACACCTTC.